The T cell receptor (beta chain) under discussion was sequenced for a study of T cell changes during pregnancy in multiple sclerosis. Only in-frame clones appear in the TCRdb table, and some are missing; sequencing was by immunoSEQ multiplex PCR. The table shows about 120,000 clones, with over 85% occurring only once. This clone showed up just once. The clonotype originates from a female donor with multiple sclerosis, enrolled in a pregnancy study. The input for sequencing was peripheral blood, taken before pregnancy.

The DNA for the CDR3 is TGTGCCAGCAGGAATCAGGCAGGAGCGGGCAGGAGCTCCTACAATGAGCAGTTCTTC. Protein: CASRNQAGAGRSSYNEQFF. The chain uses TRBV4-2 and TRBJ2-1; a weak D match, TRBD2 (6 bases). This CDR3 region has 19 residues. Germline V gene lookup returns CDR1 LGHNA and CDR2 YNFKEQ. Trimming removed 6 bases at V and 0 bases at J, with 24 bases between.